The present TCR beta chain was sequenced within a study of T-cell memory formation after mild COVID-19. TCRdb ran MiXCR on the 5' RACE reads and lists one entry per CDR3 protein. The sample holds over 120,000 distinct CDR3 sequences, 15% to 20% seen once. Trimming removed 2 bases at V and 7 bases at J, with 16 bases between. The CDR3 extends over 15 amino acids. Per the germline V gene, CDR1 is SEHNR and CDR2 is FQNEAQ (reference sequence). This chain joins TRBV7-9 and TRBJ2-3, with D possibly TRBD1 on 6 matching bases. Material for sequencing was PBMCs or a T cell subset sorted from them (not recorded which). The sequence was collected from an adult woman who had mild COVID-19 (a few samples of this study predate the infection). Cell type and time point are not known. The CDR3 DNA reads TGTGCCAGCAGCTTAATGGACAGAATAGTTTATACGCAGTATTTT. It codes for CASSLMDRIVYTQYF.